The TCR beta chain described here comes from a study of beta chain features in type 1 diabetes listed by TCRdb under 2018. Context from the whole study: No differences in mean age, gender distribution, total cell number or subset yield were found between patients and healthy donors. In the study, recently diagnosed type 1 diabetes patients and matched healthy donors were compared on the TCRB repertoires of their sorted circulating CD4+ T cell subsets. Regulatory and stem cell-like memory subsets were isolated from only 8 patients and roughly eight healthy donors, whereas naive and central memory subsets came from all 30 or so donors. Across all samples, 107,917,701 sorted cells were examined, and cell number per subset correlated strongly with RNA yield. General findings and caveats noted by the study authors: HLA sub-analyses involved small numbers of individuals, so any influence of HLA type on TCRB rearrangement remained unresolved. Because cDNA was sequenced instead of genomic DNA, highly expressing activated cells could be over-represented, though the groups showed no difference in activation or CD3 levels. Naive, central memory and regulatory TCRB repertoires appeared to be more alike among patients than among healthy donors. PCR might favor shorter templates, but patient and control samples were amplified and corrected together, so any skew would affect both groups equally. Type 1 diabetes patients showed a moderate but significant shortening of TCRB CDR3 length in all four CD4+ subsets. Patients with type 1 diabetes made fewer insertions and deleted more nucleotides at VDJ recombination sites, implying thymic rearrangement abnormalities.

The CDR3, cysteine through phenylalanine, is 13 amino acids long. Of the read, only the CDR3 DNA is kept; its 39 bases are in frame from base 1. The germline V gene yields ENHRY for CDR1 and SYGVKD for CDR2. After removal of 5 bases from V and 5 bases from J, the junction retains 6 bases not matched to a gene. Each donor gave one peripheral blood draw, averaging approximately 0.11 L, which was collected into heparinised tubes. A BD FACSAria II was used to sort naive, central memory, regulatory and stem cell-like memory CD4+ T cells with a panel that included CD45RO, CCR7, CD25, CD127, CD95 and CD27. Every sorted population had a purity above 98%. PBMCs were separated immediately by Lymphoprep density gradient centrifugation and were stained directly, without being cultured. So that batch effects would be minimized, each experiment stained and sorted samples in pairs, pairing one healthy donor with one patient.

As regards this clone: Its antigen remains unidentified. It has no much larger one-base neighbor in the sample; base qualities were not kept.

The entire amount of isolated RNA was reverse transcribed using the High Capacity cDNA Reverse Transcription Kit, so the sequenced TCRB transcripts were expressed ones. Naive, central memory and regulatory T cell samples underwent deep immunoSEQ sequencing, averaging roughly 3.3 million total reads per sample. After sorted cells were lysed in RLT buffer, RNA was extracted with DNase-treated RNeasy Micro or Mini kits, with the choice depending on cell number. To prevent cross-contamination, each cell subset was processed individually, whereas patient and healthy donor samples were processed jointly. Using the immunoSEQ multiplex PCR, TCRB sequences were amplified from cDNA into 87-bp fragments spanning the CDR3 region. The amplicons were sequenced using the Illumina HiSeq platform. Per the source publication's procedure: PCR bias was computationally corrected using synthetic template baselines, reads within Hamming distance 2 were collapsed, and singletons that could not be merged were discarded. Reads were aligned against IMGT to assign V, D and J genes, CDR3 length and insertions or deletions at six rearrangement sites. Within each subset, clonotype counts were normalized to the number of sorted cells before true diversity and Gini coefficients were calculated with the tcR R package. The overlap coefficient, calculated on TCRB nucleotide sequences, was used to quantify repertoire sharing. Out-of-frame TCRB sequences from naive cells were analyzed as a proxy for the pre-selection repertoire. Here the immuneACCESS table is served through TCRdb, limited to in-frame sequences with V and J called. Missing clones are a known gap in these copies; in checked studies unresolved V genes cover under half, and the rest lacks a known reason. The V and J calls and clone size are taken from that table; D and trimming were inferred from the DNA. Counted in this sample were 500,000 to 800,000 clones; 9.5% to 15% of them appeared once. The ten most abundant clones make up roughly 0.12% of the sample.

Sequences were obtained from naive CD4+ T cells from blood. According to the study, the label for this sample's cell subset or site signals: true naive CD4+ T cells. The TCR sequence derives from a man aged 25-45 years with type 1 diabetes. This chain is built from TRBV10-3 and TRBJ2-7; TRBD1 agrees with 7 junctional bases. In nucleotides, the sequence is TGTGCCATCAGTAGACAGGGTGAAGACGAGCAGTACTTC. This gives the protein CAISRQGEDEQYF.